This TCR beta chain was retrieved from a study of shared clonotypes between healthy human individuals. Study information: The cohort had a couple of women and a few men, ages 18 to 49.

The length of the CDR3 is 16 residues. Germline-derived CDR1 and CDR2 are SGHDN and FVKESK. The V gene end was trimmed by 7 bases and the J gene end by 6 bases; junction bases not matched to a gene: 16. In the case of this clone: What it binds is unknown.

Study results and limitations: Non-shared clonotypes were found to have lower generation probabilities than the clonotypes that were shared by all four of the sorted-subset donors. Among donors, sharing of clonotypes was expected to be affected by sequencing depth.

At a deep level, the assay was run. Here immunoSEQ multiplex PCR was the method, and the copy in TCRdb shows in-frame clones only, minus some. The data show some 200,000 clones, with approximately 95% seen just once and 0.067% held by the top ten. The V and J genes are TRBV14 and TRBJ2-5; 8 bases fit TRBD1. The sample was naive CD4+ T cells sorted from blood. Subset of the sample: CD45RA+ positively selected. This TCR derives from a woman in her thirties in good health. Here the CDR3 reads CASTPGTGYPDKTQYF. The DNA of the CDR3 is TGTGCCAGCACCCCCGGGACAGGATACCCCGATAAGACCCAGTACTTC.